A selection of T cell receptor beta chains follows, all from one sample in a study of PD-1 blockade in classical Hodgkin lymphoma. Generated by immunoSEQ multiplex PCR, the TCRdb table keeps only in-frame clones and is missing some. The sample includes 99,000 or so clones, approximately 89% of them seen just once. The sequenced sample was peripheral blood mononuclear cells (PBMCs), obtained before the fourth cycle of nivolumab. All receptors derive from a human donor with classical Hodgkin lymphoma. The CDR3 runs from the conserved cysteine through the conserved F or W. D genes are given only for firm matches. Size is stated for part of the rows, as once, few or many counts, or as a class when the clone is expanded.

V	D	size	J	CDR3	DNA
TRBV10-1	TRBD1	-	TRBJ1-1	CASSGDRGYTEAFF	TGCGCCAGCAGTGGGGACAGGGGATACACTGAAGCTTTCTTT
TRBV6-4	TRBD1	-	TRBJ1-2	CASDDRVSGGYTF	TGTGCCAGCGATGACAGGGTGTCGGGGGGCTACACCTTC
TRBV4-1	TRBD2	-	TRBJ2-7	CASSQANLVGLAGGRQYF	TGCGCCAGCAGCCAAGCTAATTTAGTGGGACTAGCGGGAGGTCGGCAGTACTTC
TRBV20-1	-	few	TRBJ1-2	CSAGRLGYTF	TGCAGTGCTGGCCGTCTAGGCTACACCTTC
TRBV6-5	TRBD2	-	TRBJ2-7	CASRSPSGSEQYF	TGTGCCAGCAGATCTCCTAGCGGGAGTGAGCAGTACTTC
TRBV15	-	-	TRBJ2-7	CATSIRGESYEQYF	TGTGCCACCAGCATAAGGGGTGAATCCTACGAGCAGTACTTC
TRBV28	-	-	TRBJ2-7	CASSPTSSPYEQYF	TGTGCCAGCAGTCCGACGTCCTCCCCCTACGAGCAGTACTTC
TRBV20-1	-	-	TRBJ2-7	CSAPVFYEQYF	TGCAGTGCTCCGGTCTTCTACGAGCAGTACTTC
TRBV7-2	-	-	TRBJ2-3	CASSSRLGSTDTQYF	TGTGCCAGCAGCTCTAGGTTGGGGAGCACAGATACGCAGTATTTT
TRBV27	TRBD1	-	TRBJ1-5	CASRFEGTGGQPQHF	TGTGCCAGCAGATTTGAGGGGACAGGGGGGCAGCCCCAGCATTTT
TRBV15	-	once	TRBJ1-3	CATSRQAFSGNTIYF	TGTGCCACCAGTCGACAAGCTTTCTCTGGAAACACCATATATTTT